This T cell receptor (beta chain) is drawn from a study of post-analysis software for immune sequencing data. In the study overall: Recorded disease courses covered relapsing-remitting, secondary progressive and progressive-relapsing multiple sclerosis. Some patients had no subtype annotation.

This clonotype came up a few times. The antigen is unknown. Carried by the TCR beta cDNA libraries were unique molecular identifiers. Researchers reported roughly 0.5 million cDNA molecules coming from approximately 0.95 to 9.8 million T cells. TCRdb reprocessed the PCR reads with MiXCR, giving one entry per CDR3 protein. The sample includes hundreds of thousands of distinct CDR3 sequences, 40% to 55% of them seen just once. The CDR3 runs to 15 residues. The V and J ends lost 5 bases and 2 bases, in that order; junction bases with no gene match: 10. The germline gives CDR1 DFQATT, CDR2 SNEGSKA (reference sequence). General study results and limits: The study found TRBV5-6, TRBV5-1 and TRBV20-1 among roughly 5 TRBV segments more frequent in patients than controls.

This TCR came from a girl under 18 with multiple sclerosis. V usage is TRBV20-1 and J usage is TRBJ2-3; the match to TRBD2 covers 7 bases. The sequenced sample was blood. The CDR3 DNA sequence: TGCAGTGCTTTTGGCCCTAGCGGACCCACAGATACGCAGTATTTT. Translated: CSAFGPSGPTDTQYF.